These 27 T cell receptor beta chains originate from one sample sequenced in a study of blood T cell repertoires in COVID-19. This table comes from immunoSEQ multiplex PCR, and its TCRdb copy is limited to in-frame clones, with some not included. The data hold 200,000 to 250,000 clones, with roughly 83% observed a single time. The specimen sequenced was PBMCs or T cells enriched from blood (not recorded which). The receptors shown here come from a woman aged 45-59 years who had recovered from COVID-19.

V usage is TRBV5-1 and J usage is TRBJ1-6; 10 bases are a match to TRBD1. V was clipped by 7 bases and J by 9 bases; unmatched bases: 31. The germline gives CDR1 SGHRS, CDR2 YFSETQ. The CDR3 covers 22 residues. The CDR3 DNA is TGCGCCAGCCGATCGACAATAACCGGGACAGGGGAAAGAGATGGACAAATTTCACCCCTCCACTTT. It yields the protein CASRSTITGTGERDGQISPLHF.

The rearrangement joins TRBV19 to TRBJ1-2; D call uncertain. CDR3 length: 15 residues. The V and J ends lost 7 bases and 0 bases respectively, with 15 bases between them. Per the germline V gene, CDR1 is LNHDA and CDR2 is SQIVND (reference sequence). CDR3 protein: CASKSEAGSNYGYTF. In DNA, the CDR3 is TGTGCCAGTAAATCCGAAGCGGGCTCTAACTATGGCTACACCTTC.

This rearrangement joins TRBV13 to TRBJ2-7, with TRBD2 matching over 12 bases. The germline CDR1 and CDR2 sequences are PRHDT and FYEKMQ (reference sequence). There are 14 residues in the CDR3. The V and J ends lost 2 bases and 5 bases, in that order; junction bases with no gene match: 1. The CDR3 sequence is CASSLLAGGDEQYF. The CDR3 DNA reads as TGTGCCAGCAGCTTACTAGCGGGAGGGGACGAGCAGTACTTC.

V usage is TRBV12-3 or TRBV12-4 and J usage is TRBJ1-4; D is unresolved. Trimming took 1 base from V and 8 from J, leaving 8 bases between them. The CDR3 runs 13 residues. CDR3 DNA sequence: TGTGCCAGCAGTTTAGAGAGTAGAGAAAAACTGTTTTTT. Its translation: CASSLESREKLFF.

The gene calls are TRBV9 and TRBJ2-7; a possible D gene is TRBD1 (5 bases). This CDR3 has 14 amino acids. Trimming removed 0 bases at V and 2 bases at J, with 9 bases between. Germline CDR1 SGDLS, CDR2 YYNGEE. CDR3 region: CASSVGQNTYEQYF. CDR3 in DNA: TGTGCCAGCAGCGTAGGACAGAATACCTACGAGCAGTACTTC.

V and J are TRBV29-1 and TRBJ2-1; 12 nucleotides agree with TRBD2. V shed 7 bases, J shed 9 bases, and the junction held 13 bases outside the gene matches. Germline V gene lookup returns CDR1 SQVTM and CDR2 ANQGSEA. The CDR3 is 15 amino acids. The CDR3 region has the DNA TGCAGCGCACAACCCGAGGGACTAGCGGGCTCTGAGCAGTTCTTC. Translating it yields CSAQPEGLAGSEQFF.

In its sample, this clone was seen once. The chain couples TRBV7-9 to TRBJ2-7; 7 bases agree with TRBD2. This CDR3 has 15 residues. CDR1 and CDR2 (germline): SEHNR, FQNEAQ (reference sequence). Losses at the gene ends were 5 bases for V and 3 bases for J; bases not matched to a gene: 10. The CDR3: CASSDLGGGIYEQYF. Here the CDR3 DNA reads TGTGCCAGCAGCGATCTCGGCGGGGGAATCTACGAGCAGTACTTC.

V usage is TRBV5-1 and J usage is TRBJ2-5; 8 nucleotides agree with TRBD1. CDR3 length: 16 amino acids. Losses at the gene ends were 0 bases for V and 0 bases for J; bases not matched to a gene: 4. Germline V gene data show CDR1 as SGHRS and CDR2 as YFSETQ. The CDR3: CASSLGGTGYQETQYF. DNA of the CDR3: TGCGCCAGCAGCTTGGGGGGGACAGGATACCAAGAGACCCAGTACTTC. The full variable domain, rest sourced from reference TRBV5-1 and TRBJ2-5, is KAGVTQTPRYLIKTRGQQVTLSCSPISGHRSVSWYQQTPGQGLQFLFEYFSETQRNKGNFPGRFSGRQFSNSRSEMNVSTLELGDSALYLCASSLGGTGYQETQYFGPGTRLLVL.

This clone was detected once. This chain uses TRBV18 with TRBJ2-1, with TRBD2 matching 15 bases. The germline V gene has CDR1 KGHSH and CDR2 LQKENI. With V trimmed by 3 bases and J by 8 bases, 8 bases remained unmatched. The CDR3 covers 17 residues. In DNA form, the CDR3 reads TGTGCCAGCTCACCCCTAGGACTAGCGGGAGGGTTTGATGAGCAGTTCTTC. This gives the protein CASSPLGLAGGFDEQFF.

This chain uses TRBV6-5 with TRBJ1-1, with TRBD1 matching over 7 bases. The CDR3 has 14 amino acids. CDR1 MNHEY and CDR2 SVGAGI come from the germline V gene. Trimming at V came to 7 bases and at J to 5 bases, leaving 10 bases not matched to a gene. The CDR3 DNA sequence: TGTGCCAGCATTCCACAGGGGTTCGGAACTGAAGCTTTCTTT. As protein: CASIPQGFGTEAFF.

In DNA form, the CDR3 reads TGTGCCAGCAGTTTGCTGGCGGGGGGGACAGATACGCAGTATTTT. Its protein product is CASSLLAGGTDTQYF. The genes are TRBV11-2 and TRBJ2-3; 9 nucleotides align to TRBD2. Per the germline V gene, CDR1 is SGHAT and CDR2 is FQNNGV. The CDR3 extends over 15 amino acids. Unmatched junction bases numbered 7, after V lost 6 bases and J lost 3 bases.

The chain recombines TRBV7-2 with TRBJ1-5; possibly TRBD1 for D (5 bases). V was cut by 5 bases and J by 6 bases, with 17 bases left in between. This CDR3 comprises 15 residues. CDR1 is SGHTA and CDR2 is FQGNSA in the germline V gene. The CDR3 DNA reads TGTGCCAGCAGCGGCGGGACCGGAGGGGCTCAGCCCCAGCATTTT. This encodes CASSGGTGGAQPQHF. Drawing the rest from reference TRBV7-2 and TRBJ1-5, the complete variable domain is GAGVSQSPSNKVTEKGKDVELRCDPISGHTALYWYRQSLGQGLEFLIYFQGNSAPDKSGLPSDRFSAERTGGSVSTLTIQRTQQEDSAVYLCASSGGTGGAQPQHFGDGTRLSIL.

The chain uses TRBV6-5 and TRBJ2-2; D is ambiguous. The CDR3 is made up of 13 amino acids. V was trimmed by 3 bases and J by 8 bases, leaving 10 bases between them. CDR1 and CDR2 from the germline V gene are MNHEY and SVGAGI. For the CDR3, the DNA is TGTGCCAGCAGTTATGAGGTCGGGGGGGAGCTGTTTTTT. This sequence encodes CASSYEVGGELFF.

The V gene is TRBV9, the J gene TRBJ1-1, with 9 bases lining up with TRBD1. The germline V gene has CDR1 SGDLS and CDR2 YYNGEE. This CDR3 has 14 amino acids. V trimming: 4 bases; J trimming: 5 bases; junction bases outside the gene matches: 6. In DNA form, the CDR3 reads TGTGCCAGCAGCACCACAGGGGGCTGGACTGAAGCTTTCTTT. Translating gives CASSTTGGWTEAFF.

This clone was recorded once. This chain connects TRBV7-2 to TRBJ1-2; D might be TRBD1 (5 bases). The CDR3 runs 14 residues. The V end lost 4 bases, the J end lost 2 bases, and 11 bases lay between the germline ends. Germline CDR1 is SGHTA and CDR2 is FQGNSA. CDR3 loop: CASSWPTVNYGYTF. In DNA form, the CDR3 reads TGTGCCAGCAGCTGGCCGACAGTCAACTATGGCTACACCTTC.

The chain links TRBV4-1 to TRBJ1-3; the D is unclear. Germline V lookup: CDR1 MGHRA, CDR2 YSYEKL. V was clipped by 1 base and J by 4 bases, with 8 bases between them. The CDR3 consists of 14 residues. CDR3 residues: CASSQVVRGNTIYF. CDR3 DNA: TGCGCCAGCAGCCAAGTTGTCAGGGGAAACACCATATATTTT.

The chain joins TRBV5-1 to TRBJ1-3; 8 bases are shared with TRBD1. V trimming: 4 bases; J trimming: 4 bases; junction bases outside the gene matches: 7. The CDR3 extends over 15 amino acids. CDR1 and CDR2 from the germline V gene are SGHRS and YFSETQ. CDR3 sequence reads: CASSPRTGQGNTIYF. For the CDR3, the DNA is TGCGCCAGCAGCCCTCGGACAGGGCAAGGAAACACCATATATTTT.

The rearrangement links TRBV19 to TRBJ1-4, with D possibly TRBD1 on 5 matching bases. This CDR3 spans 15 amino acids. Germline CDR1 LNHDA, CDR2 SQIVND (reference sequence). The V end lost 5 bases, the J end lost 0 bases, and 10 bases lay between the germline ends. The CDR3 spells CASSGADATNEKLFF. The CDR3 DNA sequence: TGTGCCAGTAGTGGGGCAGATGCAACTAATGAAAAACTGTTTTTT.

The chain has TRBV19 and TRBJ1-2; TRBD1 agrees at 7 bases. Looked up from germline, CDR1 is LNHDA and CDR2 is SQIVND (reference sequence). The ends lost 7 bases at V and 2 bases at J; junction bases unmatched: 7. This CDR3 contains 14 residues. As DNA, the CDR3 is TGTGCCAGTACCCCTGGACAGGCCAACTATGGCTACACCTTC. Protein: CASTPGQANYGYTF.

The CDR3 sequence is CASSVGRPRYEQYF. Written as DNA, the CDR3 is TGTGCCAGCAGTGTTGGGAGGCCAAGGTACGAGCAGTACTTC. This chain joins TRBV2 and TRBJ2-7; a possible D gene is TRBD2 (6 bases). Deletions cut 4 bases from V and 4 bases from J, with 14 bases between. Germline CDR1 is SNHLY and CDR2 is FYNNEI. The CDR3 runs 14 residues.

The genes are TRBV7-8 and TRBJ1-4; TRBD1 is a possible D gene (5 bases). Per germline, CDR1 SGHVS and CDR2 FQNEAQ. The length of the CDR3 is 15 residues. Between the trimmed V and J ends, which lost 4 bases and 4 bases, there was a span of 13 bases. DNA for the CDR3: TGTGCCAGCAGCTCCCCCCGGGGGAATAATGAAAAACTGTTTTTT. Translating it yields CASSSPRGNNEKLFF.

The genes are TRBV7-2 and TRBJ1-6; maybe TRBD1 (6 bases). The CDR3 consists of 17 residues. The V end lost 4 bases, the J end lost 8 bases, and 21 bases lay between the germline ends. Germline V lookup: CDR1 SGHTA, CDR2 FQGNSA. CDR3 region: CASSSRGGPGSDSPLHF. Here the CDR3 DNA reads TGTGCCAGCAGCTCGCGCGGGGGGCCAGGGAGCGATTCACCCCTCCACTTT.

This chain links TRBV5-8 with TRBJ1-2; D is perhaps TRBD1 (5 bases). The CDR3 extends over 14 amino acids. Germline values: CDR1 SGHTS, CDR2 YDEGEE. V was pared by 2 bases and J by 8 bases, with 16 bases between. CDR3 sequence reads: CASSLTGLKGGYTF. The CDR3 coding sequence is TGTGCCAGCAGCTTAACAGGTCTAAAAGGGGGCTACACCTTC.

This CDR3 is CASSPRGLGTYEQYF. The CDR3 nucleotides read TGTGCCAGCAGCCCACGGGGACTAGGGACCTACGAGCAGTACTTC. The J gene is TRBJ2-7, the V gene TRBV5-4; 8 bases fit TRBD2. This CDR3 has 15 amino acids. V was pared by 4 bases and J by 2 bases, with 8 bases of the junction left unmatched. Looked up from germline, CDR1 is SGHNT and CDR2 is YYREEE (reference sequence).

In its sample, this clone was seen once. Written as DNA, the CDR3 is TGTGCCAGCGGGGAGCCCCAGTACTTC. It encodes CASGEPQYF. The V and J genes are TRBV9 and TRBJ2-5; D perhaps matches TRBD2 (5 bases). In germline, CDR1 is SGDLS, CDR2 YYNGEE. V lost 7 bases and J lost 9, with 7 bases in between. This CDR3 has 9 amino acids.

This rearrangement joins TRBV10-1 to TRBJ2-6; the D is unclear. Trimming shortened V by 8 bases and J by 4 bases, and 15 bases separated the two germline ends. The CDR3 spans 15 residues. Germline CDR1 and CDR2: WNHNN and SYGVQD (reference sequence). The DNA of the CDR3 is TGCGCCAGCGAAGCCTGCGCACTGGGGGCCAACGTCCTGACTTTC. Translation: CASEACALGANVLTF.

The chain's CDR3 is CASSLLLETGVAKNIQYF. As DNA, the CDR3 is TGTGCCAGCAGCTTATTGCTCGAGACAGGGGTAGCCAAAAACATTCAGTACTTC. The chain employs TRBV13 and TRBJ2-4, with 8 bases that match TRBD1. The CDR3 totals 18 residues. V shed 2 bases, J shed 0 bases, and the junction held 9 bases outside the gene matches. In germline, CDR1 is PRHDT, CDR2 FYEKMQ (reference sequence).